This TCR beta chain came from a study of blood T cell repertoires in COVID-19 (TCRdb year 2020). At the level of the whole study: Collaborator samples came from the United States, Italy and Spain and covered acute and convalescent phases of COVID-19. Samples came from the ongoing ImmuneRACE study (first 160 participants) plus 1,254 subjects from 6 global collaborators. Nearly every sample came with metadata listing a de-identified subject ID, COVID-19 status, age in years and sex. The material from the prospective study consisted of cDNA or gDNA derived from T cells, B-cell-depleted T cells, or PBMCs. The repertoires were released in a freely available public database intended as a resource for research on the immune response to SARS-CoV-2. Subjects who had been exposed to COVID-19, were actively infected with it, or had recovered from it provided the deeply sampled blood TCRbeta repertoires that made up the dataset. Where HLA class I and class II types were available, the types were taken from metadata supplied by the sample provider, not from assay-based typing. Points the paper makes about the study in general: Clinical and demographic metadata were provided uncurated, with the amount varying by source and participant.

The collaborating institutions used their own protocols to collect whole blood in K2EDTA tubes. For TCRbeta analysis, collaborator samples were shipped as frozen whole blood, as isolated PBMCs, or as DNA extracted from either sample type. TCRbeta CDR3 regions were amplified from genomic DNA by means of the immunoSEQ Assay, a bias-controlled multiplex PCR. In the original analysis: The number of nucleated cells in each sample was estimated from the amplification of reference gene primers within the assay. Sequence reads were collapsed and filtered to measure the absolute abundance of every unique TCRbeta CDR3 rearrangement. Productive Simpson clonality was computed per sample as the square root of Simpson's diversity index over productive rearrangements. Held by TCRdb, this immuneACCESS table contains in-frame sequences only and omits some clones. Under half of the omission traces to an unresolved V gene where checked; the cause of the rest is unknown. The DNA gave D and trimming, while V, J and clone size come from that table. The sample includes about 180,000 clones, with around 88% observed a single time. The ten largest clones represent about 4% of the sample.

The germline ends are 12 bases apart after V is trimmed by 2 bases and J by 0 bases. According to the germline V gene, CDR1 reads SGDLS and CDR2 reads YYNGEE. The CDR3, cysteine through phenylalanine, is 16 amino acids long. Only the CDR3 part of the read is kept: 48 bases, read in frame from the first base. On this clone: No cognate antigen has been identified for it. Base qualities are not recorded, but no much larger clone differs from it by a single base.

This TCR derives from a woman in her thirties with acute or convalescent COVID-19. Source material: peripheral blood. The chain uses TRBV9 and TRBJ1-3; possibly the D gene is TRBD1, per 5 matching bases. CDR3 sequence: CASSVGAVTSGNTIYF. The DNA reads as follows: TGTGCCAGCAGCGTTGGGGCAGTGACCTCTGGAAACACCATATATTTT.